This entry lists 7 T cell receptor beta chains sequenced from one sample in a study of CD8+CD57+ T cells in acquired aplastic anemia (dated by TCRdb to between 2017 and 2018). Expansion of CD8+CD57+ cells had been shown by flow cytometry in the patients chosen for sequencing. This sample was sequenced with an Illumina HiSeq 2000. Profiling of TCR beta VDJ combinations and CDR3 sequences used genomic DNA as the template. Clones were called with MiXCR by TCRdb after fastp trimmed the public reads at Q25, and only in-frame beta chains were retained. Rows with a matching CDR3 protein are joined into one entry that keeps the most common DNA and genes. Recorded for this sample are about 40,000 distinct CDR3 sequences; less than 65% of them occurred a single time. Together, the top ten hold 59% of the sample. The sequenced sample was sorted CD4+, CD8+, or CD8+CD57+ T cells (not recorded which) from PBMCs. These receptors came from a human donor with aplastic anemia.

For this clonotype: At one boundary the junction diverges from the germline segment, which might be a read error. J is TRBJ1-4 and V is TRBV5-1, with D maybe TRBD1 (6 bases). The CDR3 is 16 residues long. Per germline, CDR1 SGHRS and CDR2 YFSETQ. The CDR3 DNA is TGCGCCAGCAGCAGAACCTACAGGGACCCTAATGAAAAACCGTTTTTT. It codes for CASSRTYRDPNEKPFF.

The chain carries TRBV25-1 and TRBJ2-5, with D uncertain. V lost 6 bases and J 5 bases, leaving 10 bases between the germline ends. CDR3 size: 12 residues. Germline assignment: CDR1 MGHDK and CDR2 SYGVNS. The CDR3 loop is CASSSDGETQYF. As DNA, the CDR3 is TGTGCCAGCAGCTCGGACGGGGAGACCCAGTACTTC.

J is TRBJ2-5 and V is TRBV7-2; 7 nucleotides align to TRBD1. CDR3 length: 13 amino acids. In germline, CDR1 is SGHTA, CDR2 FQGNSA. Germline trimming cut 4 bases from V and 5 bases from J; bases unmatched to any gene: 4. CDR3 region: CASSSVRGETQYF. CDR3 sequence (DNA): TGTGCCAGCAGCTCGGTCAGGGGGGAGACCCAGTACTTC.

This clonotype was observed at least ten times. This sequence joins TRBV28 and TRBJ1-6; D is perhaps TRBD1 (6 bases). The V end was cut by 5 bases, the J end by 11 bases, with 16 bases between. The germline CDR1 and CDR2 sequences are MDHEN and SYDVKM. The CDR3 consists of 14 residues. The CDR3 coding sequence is TGTGCCAGCAGTAACAGGGCGTCGAGAGCACCCCTCCACTTT. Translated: CASSNRASRAPLHF.

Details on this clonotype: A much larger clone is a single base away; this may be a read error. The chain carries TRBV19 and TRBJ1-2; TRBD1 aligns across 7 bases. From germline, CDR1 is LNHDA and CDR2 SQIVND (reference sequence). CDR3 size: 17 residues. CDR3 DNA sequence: TGTGCCAGTGGTATAGATCAAGCAGGGAGGGGGCTCTATGGCTACACCTTC. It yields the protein CASGIDQAGRGLYGYTF. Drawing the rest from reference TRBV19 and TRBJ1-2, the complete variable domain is DGGITQSPKYLFRKEGQNVTLSCEQNLNHDAMYWYRQDPGQGLRLIYYSQIVNDFQKGDIAEGYSVSREKKESFPLTVTSAQKNPTAFYLCASGIDQAGRGLYGYTFGSGTRLTVV.

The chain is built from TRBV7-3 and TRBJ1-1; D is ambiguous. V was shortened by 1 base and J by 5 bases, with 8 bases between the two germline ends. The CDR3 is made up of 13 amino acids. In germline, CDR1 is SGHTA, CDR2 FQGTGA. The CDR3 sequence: CASSLNGGTEAFF. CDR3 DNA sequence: TGTGCCAGCAGCTTAAACGGTGGGACTGAAGCTTTCTTT.

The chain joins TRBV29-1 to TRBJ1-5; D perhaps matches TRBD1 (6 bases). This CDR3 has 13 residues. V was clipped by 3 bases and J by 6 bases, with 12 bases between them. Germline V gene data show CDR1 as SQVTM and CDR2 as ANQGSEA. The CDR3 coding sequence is TGCAGCGTTGAGGGGGACATTGGTCAGCCCCAGCATTTT. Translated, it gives CSVEGDIGQPQHF.